One sample yielded the 5 T cell receptor beta chains listed below, sequenced in a study of blood T cell repertoires in COVID-19. Measured with immunoSEQ multiplex PCR; TCRdb has only the in-frame clones, and not every one. The sample lists around 170,000 clones, less than 90% seen once, with around 4% in the top ten. Sequences were obtained from peripheral blood. The receptors were gathered from a woman aged 70 to 79 with acute or convalescent COVID-19.

J is TRBJ1-2 and V is TRBV18; D call uncertain. Between the trimmed V and J ends, which lost 2 bases and 0 bases, there was a span of 4 bases. This CDR3 contains 13 residues. CDR1 is KGHSH and CDR2 is LQKENI in the germline V gene. CDR3 in amino acids: CASSPDSNYGYTF. The CDR3 DNA sequence: TGTGCCAGCTCACCAGACTCTAACTATGGCTACACCTTC.

V usage is TRBV4-2 and J usage is TRBJ2-3; 7 nucleotides agree with TRBD2. The CDR3 runs to 15 residues. The trim removed 0 bases at V and 9 bases at J, leaving 9 bases unmatched. Germline V CDR1 and CDR2: LGHNA, YNFKEQ. The CDR3 sequence is CASSQDQRGGGTQYF. CDR3 in DNA: TGTGCCAGCAGCCAAGATCAGCGTGGGGGGGGGACGCAGTATTTT.

CDR3 nucleotides: TGTGCCAGCAGTTACTCTAGCGGCTCCTACGAGCAGTACTTC. Its protein is CASSYSSGSYEQYF. The chain links TRBV6-6 to TRBJ2-7; tentative D call: TRBD2 (6 bases). This CDR3 is built from 14 residues. CDR1 is MNHNY, CDR2 SVGAGI, per germline (reference sequence). Trimming took off 0 bases at V and 0 bases at J, with 6 bases between the two ends.

The chain links TRBV3-1 (or the pseudogene TRBV3-2) to TRBJ1-5; the match to TRBD1 covers 8 bases. The CDR3 is made up of 14 amino acids. Germline V gene data show CDR1 as LGHDT and CDR2 as YNNKEL (reference sequence). The V gene end was trimmed by 2 bases and the J gene end by 7 bases; junction bases not matched to a gene: 4. The CDR3 sequence is CASSQQGARQPQHF. The CDR3, as DNA: TGTGCCAGCAGCCAACAGGGGGCTCGGCAGCCCCAGCATTTT.

The count of this clone is one. The chain is built from TRBV5-6 and TRBJ1-2, with 7 nucleotides matching TRBD1. Unmatched junction bases numbered 5, after V lost 2 bases and J lost 4 bases. Per germline, CDR1 SGHDT and CDR2 YYEEEE. The CDR3 runs 14 residues. The CDR3 reads CASSFGTASYGYTF. The CDR3 nucleotides are TGTGCCAGCAGCTTCGGGACAGCTTCCTATGGCTACACCTTC.